A selection of T cell receptor beta chains follows, all from one sample in a study of blood T cell repertoires in COVID-19. Sequencing used immunoSEQ multiplex PCR; TCRdb keeps in-frame clones, though not all of them. The sample lists about 11,000 clones, 90% occurring once. Sequenced: peripheral blood. The source of these receptors is a human donor in a cohort sampled during active COVID-19. CDR3s include the opening cysteine and the closing phenylalanine or tryptophan. A D gene is named only where the DNA matches it firmly. Rows may omit the clone size; those that give it use once, few, many or a size class.

cdr3_length j_call v_call d_call clone_size cdr3_aa cdr3_nt
12 TRBJ2-1 TRBV2 - - CASGGALNEQFF TGTGCCAGCGGGGGGGCCTTGAATGAGCAGTTCTTC
15 TRBJ1-5 TRBV27 - - CASSLSADSNQPQHF TGTGCCAGCAGTTTATCTGCGGATAGCAATCAGCCCCAGCATTTT
12 TRBJ1-2 TRBV3-1/TRBV3-2 - - CASSPSNYGYTF TGTGCCAGCAGCCCTTCTAACTATGGCTACACCTTC
15 TRBJ1-4 TRBV11-2 - - CASSLIQATNEKLFF TGTGCCAGCAGCTTAATACAGGCAACTAATGAAAAACTGTTTTTT
15 TRBJ2-3 TRBV5-1 TRBD2 - CASSLSGEGKDTQYF TGCGCCAGCAGCTTGTCCGGGGAGGGCAAAGATACGCAGTATTTT
15 TRBJ2-2 TRBV6-4 TRBD1 - CASSDPTGSAGELFF TGTGCCAGCAGTGACCCGACAGGGTCCGCCGGGGAGCTGTTTTTT
16 TRBJ1-1 TRBV30 - - CAWSATGGFLGTEAFF TGTGCCTGGAGCGCAACGGGGGGGTTCTTGGGCACTGAAGCTTTCTTT
15 TRBJ1-1 TRBV7-7 - - CASSWLGGMNTEAFF TGTGCTAGCAGTTGGCTGGGGGGAATGAACACTGAAGCTTTCTTT
15 TRBJ2-6 TRBV9 - once CASSVAWEGANVLTF TGTGCCAGCAGCGTAGCGTGGGAGGGGGCCAACGTCCTGACTTTC
15 TRBJ2-7 TRBV30 TRBD1 once CAWTPLQGASYEQYF TGTGCCTGGACCCCCCTACAGGGGGCTTCGTACGAGCAGTACTTC
15 TRBJ2-3 TRBV7-8 TRBD2 - CASSRTSGVTDTQYF TGTGCCAGCAGCCGGACTAGCGGGGTCACAGATACGCAGTATTTT
15 TRBJ2-5 TRBV15 - - CATSRDGGTQETQYF TGTGCCACCAGCAGAGATGGGGGGACCCAAGAGACCCAGTACTTC
14 TRBJ1-1 TRBV11-2 TRBD1 - CASSPGQVNTEAFF TGTGCCAGCAGCCCCGGACAGGTGAACACTGAAGCTTTCTTT
12 TRBJ1-2 TRBV5-6 - - CAGGAGLNGYTF TGTGCCGGGGGCGCCGGTTTGAATGGCTACACCTTC
12 TRBJ1-2 TRBV11-3 - - CASSLGGYGYTF TGTGCCAGCAGCTTGGGGGGGTATGGCTACACCTTC